The rows below give T cell receptor beta chains drawn from one sample of a study of blood T cells in healthy people across ages. Using its own MiXCR run on the 5' RACE reads, TCRdb lists one record per CDR3 protein. The sample yields 710,000 or so distinct CDR3 sequences, approximately 29% seen once. The sample taken for sequencing was blood. Receptors were obtained from a woman aged 80 or over in good health. CDR3s include the opening cysteine and the closing phenylalanine or tryptophan. D genes are given only for firm matches. A clone size is listed for some rows: how often the clone was seen (once, few, many), or a class if it is expanded.

d_gene	j_gene	abundance	v_gene	CDR3aa	CDR3nt
TRBD2	TRBJ2-5	many	TRBV11-2	CASSLIAGSTETQYF	TGTGCCAGCAGCTTAATAGCGGGGTCTACGGAGACCCAGTACTTC
.	TRBJ1-2	many	TRBV4-3	CASSQDRGQNGYTF	TGCGCCAGCAGCCAAGATAGAGGACAGAATGGCTACACCTTC
TRBD1	TRBJ1-1	.	TRBV20-1	CSARDQGARRTEAFF	TGCAGTGCTAGAGATCAGGGGGCGCGGAGGACTGAAGCTTTCTTT
.	TRBJ1-5	many	TRBV6-2/TRBV6-3	CASSFPKPGNARGQPQHF	TGTGCCAGCAGTTTCCCCAAACCGGGGAATGCTCGTGGTCAGCCCCAGCATTTT
.	TRBJ1-1	once	TRBV14	CASSQQGFEAFF	TGTGCCAGCAGCCAACAGGGATTTGAAGCTTTCTTT
TRBD2	TRBJ2-3	many	TRBV2	CASSAGLDPDTQYF	TGTGCCAGCAGTGCAGGACTAGACCCAGATACGCAGTATTTT
TRBD2	TRBJ2-7	.	TRBV3-1	CASSPHLAGRDEQYF	TGTGCCAGCAGCCCCCATCTAGCGGGAAGGGACGAGCAGTACTTC
.	TRBJ2-1	many	TRBV18	CASSLTQGGDEQFF	TGTGCCAGCTCACTCACCCAGGGCGGGGATGAGCAGTTCTTC
TRBD2	TRBJ2-2	few	TRBV6-5	CASSYQRGYNTGELFF	TGTGCCAGCAGTTACCAGCGGGGGTATAACACCGGGGAGCTGTTTTTT
.	TRBJ2-3	many	TRBV20-1	CSVKRADTQYF	TGCAGTGTTAAGCGGGCAGATACGCAGTATTTT
TRBD1	TRBJ1-2	many	TRBV28	CASSLFKTGANYGYTF	TGTGCCAGCAGTTTATTTAAAACAGGGGCGAACTATGGCTACACCTTC
.	TRBJ2-5	.	TRBV6-5	CASRPGPEQETQYF	TGTGCCAGCAGACCGGGCCCGGAGCAAGAGACCCAGTACTTC
.	TRBJ2-1	many	TRBV6-2/TRBV6-3	CASSFTRPFNEQFF	TGTGCCAGCAGTTTCACTCGGCCATTCAATGAGCAGTTCTTC
.	TRBJ2-1	.	TRBV3-1	CASSQDVSGYNEQFF	TGTGCCAGCAGCCAAGATGTTAGCGGATACAATGAGCAGTTCTTC
.	TRBJ2-3	many	TRBV20-1	CSARDRRFIGTQYF	TGCAGTGCTAGAGATAGGAGGTTTATTGGTACGCAGTATTTT
.	TRBJ2-5	.	TRBV5-5	CASISLVGIQETQYF	TGTGCCAGCATTTCATTGGTCGGGATTCAAGAGACCCAGTACTTC
.	TRBJ2-5	.	TRBV5-1	CASRLGAGETQYF	TGCGCCAGCAGACTTGGGGCCGGGGAGACCCAGTACTTC
TRBD1	TRBJ1-2	.	TRBV6-2/TRBV6-3	CASSYWTGGGYGYTF	TGTGCCAGCAGTTACTGGACAGGGGGTGGCTATGGCTACACCTTC
TRBD2	TRBJ2-1	.	TRBV5-1	CASSLEGLAGPYNEQFF	TGCGCCAGCAGCTTGGAGGGGCTAGCGGGACCCTACAATGAGCAGTTCTTC
.	TRBJ2-7	many	TRBV11-2	CASSLDPGGAYEQYF	TGTGCCAGCAGCTTAGATCCAGGGGGGGCCTACGAGCAGTACTTC
TRBD2	TRBJ2-3	.	TRBV2	CAMSKRGLVKDTQYF	TGTGCCATGTCCAAGCGGGGGTTAGTCAAAGATACGCAGTATTTT
TRBD1	TRBJ1-4	.	TRBV10-2	CASRDRGSNEKLFF	TGCGCCAGCAGGGACAGGGGATCTAATGAAAAACTGTTTTTT
.	TRBJ1-1	once	TRBV30	CAWSVQWAEAFF	TGTGCCTGGAGTGTACAGTGGGCTGAAGCTTTCTTT
.	TRBJ1-6	.	TRBV10-3	CAISGSRANSPLHF	TGTGCCATCAGTGGGTCCAGGGCGAATTCACCCCTCCACTTT
.	TRBJ2-3	many	TRBV2	CASRGPGWSDTQYF	TGTGCCAGCAGGGGACCCGGGTGGAGTGATACGCAGTATTTT
TRBD2	TRBJ2-7	.	TRBV20-1	CSPRLAGAHEQYF	TGCAGTCCTCGACTAGCGGGAGCCCACGAGCAGTACTTC
TRBD2	TRBJ2-1	.	TRBV20-1	CSAPTQGLAGGEQFF	TGCAGTGCCCCTACACAAGGACTAGCGGGGGGAGAGCAGTTCTTC
TRBD1	TRBJ2-5	many	TRBV12-3/TRBV12-4	CASSPSTGSIVETQYF	TGTGCCAGCAGTCCATCGACAGGGAGCATCGTGGAGACCCAGTACTTC
.	TRBJ2-6	many	TRBV9	CASSSPLKVETSGANVLTF	TGTGCCAGCAGCTCCCCCCTGAAGGTGGAAACCTCTGGGGCCAACGTCCTGACTTTC
.	TRBJ1-1	.	TRBV27	CAGSIPGVRTEAFF	TGTGCCGGCAGTATCCCAGGGGTGCGCACTGAAGCTTTCTTT
TRBD1	TRBJ1-6	many	TRBV7-9	CASSLEGQANSPLHF	TGTGCCAGCAGCTTAGAGGGACAGGCGAATTCACCCCTCCACTTT
TRBD2	TRBJ2-3	many	TRBV7-9	CASSFRDYTDTQYF	TGTGCCAGCAGCTTTAGGGACTACACAGATACGCAGTATTTT
TRBD2	TRBJ2-1	many	TRBV4-2	CASSQALGLAGANEQFF	TGTGCCAGCAGCCAGGCTCTGGGACTAGCGGGGGCTAATGAGCAGTTCTTC
.	TRBJ2-2	few	TRBV6-5	CASRVLVSPTGELFF	TGTGCCAGCAGGGTGCTTGTTTCCCCGACCGGGGAGCTGTTTTTT
.	TRBJ1-5	few	TRBV21-1	CAASGTGKLSNQPQHF	TGTGCCGCATCCGGGACAGGGAAACTTAGCAATCAGCCCCAGCATTTT
TRBD2	TRBJ2-3	.	TRBV6-2/TRBV6-3	CASSSGVDTDTQYF	TGTGCCAGCAGCAGCGGGGTGGACACAGATACGCAGTATTTT
.	TRBJ1-5	.	TRBV7-9	CASSFTGQQPQHF	TGTGCCAGCAGCTTCACGGGTCAACAGCCCCAGCATTTT
.	TRBJ1-4	few	TRBV4-3	CASSQERSREKLFF	TGCGCCAGCAGCCAAGAAAGGTCGAGGGAAAAACTGTTTTTT
TRBD1	TRBJ1-1	many	TRBV5-1	CASSADRATEAFF	TGCGCCAGCAGCGCCGACAGGGCCACTGAAGCTTTCTTT
.	TRBJ2-1	.	TRBV20-1	CSANGPSRRGSYNEQFF	TGCAGTGCTAACGGGCCGTCTAGGAGGGGCTCCTACAATGAGCAGTTCTTC
.	TRBJ1-1	few	TRBV3-1	CASSQGRQRTEAFF	TGTGCCAGCAGCCAAGGGCGGCAGCGGACTGAAGCTTTCTTT
.	TRBJ2-3	many	TRBV5-1	CASSFGRVMSTDTQYF	TGCGCCAGCAGCTTCGGTAGGGTTATGAGCACAGATACGCAGTATTTT
TRBD2	TRBJ2-7	.	TRBV2	CASSRLTSGYEQYF	TGTGCCAGCAGTCGACTGACTAGCGGCTACGAGCAGTACTTC
.	TRBJ1-6	many	TRBV6-5	CASSSRDGYNSPLHF	TGTGCCAGCAGTTCCCGGGACGGCTATAATTCACCCCTCCACTTT
TRBD2	TRBJ2-1	few	TRBV20-1	CSASLSTSGSQDEQFF	TGCAGTGCTAGCCTATCAACTAGCGGGAGCCAGGATGAGCAGTTCTTC